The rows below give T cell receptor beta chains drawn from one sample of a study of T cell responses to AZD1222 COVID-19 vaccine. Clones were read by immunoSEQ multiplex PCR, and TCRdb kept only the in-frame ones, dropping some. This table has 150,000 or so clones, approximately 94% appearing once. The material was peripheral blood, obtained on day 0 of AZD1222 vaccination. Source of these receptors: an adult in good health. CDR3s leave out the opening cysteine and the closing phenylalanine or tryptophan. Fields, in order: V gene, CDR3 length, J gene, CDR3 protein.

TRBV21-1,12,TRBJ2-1,ASSSRDGGDEQF
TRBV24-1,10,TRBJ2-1,ATSDPYNEQF
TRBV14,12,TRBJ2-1,ASSQHWNSDEQF
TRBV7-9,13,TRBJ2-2,ASSPGGEESGELF
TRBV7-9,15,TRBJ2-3,ASSFRSASGRGDTQY
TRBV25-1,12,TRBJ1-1,ASSESTVNTEAF
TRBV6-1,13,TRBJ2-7,ASSDPPGTVREQY
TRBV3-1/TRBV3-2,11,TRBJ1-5,ASSPGGPSAQH
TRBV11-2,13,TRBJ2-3,ASRQVAGGGDTQY
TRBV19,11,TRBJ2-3,ASSISGVDTQY
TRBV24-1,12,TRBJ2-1,ATSASQAPGEQF
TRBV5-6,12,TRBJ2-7,ASSLRNTFYEQY
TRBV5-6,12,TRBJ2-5,ASSSGTLQETQY
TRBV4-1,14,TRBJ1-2,ASSLQLTGDSYGYT
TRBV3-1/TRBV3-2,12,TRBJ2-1,ASSRTGSYNEQF
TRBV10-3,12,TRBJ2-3,AFREREGTDTQY
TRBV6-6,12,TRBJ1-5,ASRRGEGNQPQH
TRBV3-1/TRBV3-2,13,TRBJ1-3,ASSQEGHSGNTIY
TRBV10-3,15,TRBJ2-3,AIRSQLVAGGTDTQY
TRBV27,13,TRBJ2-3,ASSFLAGGTDTQY
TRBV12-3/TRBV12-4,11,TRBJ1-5,ASSFVGNQPQH
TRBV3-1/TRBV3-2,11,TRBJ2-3,ASRQSGSDTQY
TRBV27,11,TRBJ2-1,ASSRYRDNEQF
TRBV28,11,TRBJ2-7,ASRTGQMYEQY
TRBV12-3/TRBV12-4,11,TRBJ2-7,ASSFTAAYEQY
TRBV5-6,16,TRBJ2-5,ASSWGTSGRAFGETQY